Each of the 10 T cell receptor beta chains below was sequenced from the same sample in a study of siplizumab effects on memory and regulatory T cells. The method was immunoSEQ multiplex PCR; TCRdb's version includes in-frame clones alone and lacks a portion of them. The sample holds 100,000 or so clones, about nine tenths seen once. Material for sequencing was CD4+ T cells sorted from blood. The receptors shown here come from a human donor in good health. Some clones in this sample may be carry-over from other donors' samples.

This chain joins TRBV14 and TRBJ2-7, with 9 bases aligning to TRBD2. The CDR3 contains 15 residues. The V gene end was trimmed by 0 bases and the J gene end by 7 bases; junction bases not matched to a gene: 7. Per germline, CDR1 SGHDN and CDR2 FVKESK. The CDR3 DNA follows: TGTGCCAGCAGCCAAGATTGGGCGGGAGGGCTGGAGCAGTACTTC. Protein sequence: CASSQDWAGGLEQYF. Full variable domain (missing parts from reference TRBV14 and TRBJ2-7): EAGVTQFPSHSVIEKGQTVTLRCDPISGHDNLYWYRRVMGKEIKFLLHFVKESKQDESGMPNNRFLAERTGGTYSTLKVQPAELEDSGVYFCASSQDWAGGLEQYFGPGTRLTVT.

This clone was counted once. The CDR3: CASSYTPGTSGIDYNEQFF. CDR3 coding DNA: TGTGCCAGTAGTTACACTCCCGGGACTAGCGGGATCGACTACAATGAGCAGTTCTTC. The V gene is TRBV19, the J gene TRBJ2-1; 13 bases map to TRBD2. The CDR3 contains 19 residues. Trimming cost V 5 bases and J 3 bases; bases outside gene matches: 13. Germline lookup yields CDR1 LNHDA and CDR2 SQIVND (reference sequence).

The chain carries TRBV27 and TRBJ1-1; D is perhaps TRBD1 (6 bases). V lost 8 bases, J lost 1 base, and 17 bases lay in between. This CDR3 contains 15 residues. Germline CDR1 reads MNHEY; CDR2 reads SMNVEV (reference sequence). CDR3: CASATAGAKNTEAFF. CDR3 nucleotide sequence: TGTGCCAGCGCTACCGCGGGGGCCAAGAACACTGAAGCTTTCTTT.

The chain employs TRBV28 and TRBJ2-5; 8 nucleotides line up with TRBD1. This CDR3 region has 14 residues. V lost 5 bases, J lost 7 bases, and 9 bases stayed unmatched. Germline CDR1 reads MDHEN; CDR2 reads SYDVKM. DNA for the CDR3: TGTGCCAGCAGTACTGACAGGGGACGGGTGACCCAGTACTTC. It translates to CASSTDRGRVTQYF. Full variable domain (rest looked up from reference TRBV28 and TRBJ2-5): DVKVTQSSRYLVKRTGEKVFLECVQDMDHENMFWYRQDPGLGLRLIYFSYDVKMKEKGDIPEGYSVSREKKERFSLILESASTNQTSMYLCASSTDRGRVTQYFGPGTRLLVL.

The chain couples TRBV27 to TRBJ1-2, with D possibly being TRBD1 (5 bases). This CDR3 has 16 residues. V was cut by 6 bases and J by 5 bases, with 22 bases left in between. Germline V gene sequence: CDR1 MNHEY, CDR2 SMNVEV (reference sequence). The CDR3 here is CASSPIPGARIYGYTF. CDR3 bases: TGTGCCAGCAGCCCTATACCCGGGGCCCGAATATATGGCTACACCTTC.

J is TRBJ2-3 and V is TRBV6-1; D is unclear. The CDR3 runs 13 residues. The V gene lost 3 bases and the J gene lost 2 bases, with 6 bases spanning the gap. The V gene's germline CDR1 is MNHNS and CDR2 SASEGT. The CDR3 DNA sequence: TGTGCCAGCAGTGAGAGATCCACAGATACGCAGTATTTT. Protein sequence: CASSERSTDTQYF.

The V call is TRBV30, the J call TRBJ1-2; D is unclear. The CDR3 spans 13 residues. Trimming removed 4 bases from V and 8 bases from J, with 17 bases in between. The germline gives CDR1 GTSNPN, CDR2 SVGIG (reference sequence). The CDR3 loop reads CAWMGPRLGGYTF. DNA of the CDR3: TGTGCCTGGATGGGTCCCCGCTTAGGGGGCTACACCTTC.

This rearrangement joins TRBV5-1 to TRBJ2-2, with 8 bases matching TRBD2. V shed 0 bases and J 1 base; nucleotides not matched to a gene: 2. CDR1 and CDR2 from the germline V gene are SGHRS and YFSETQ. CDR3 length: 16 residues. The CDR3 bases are TGCGCCAGCAGCTTGGTTACTAGCGGGAACACCGGGGAGCTGTTTTTT. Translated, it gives CASSLVTSGNTGELFF. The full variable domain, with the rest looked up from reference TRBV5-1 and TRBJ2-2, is KAGVTQTPRYLIKTRGQQVTLSCSPISGHRSVSWYQQTPGQGLQFLFEYFSETQRNKGNFPGRFSGRQFSNSRSEMNVSTLELGDSALYLCASSLVTSGNTGELFFGEGSRLTVL.

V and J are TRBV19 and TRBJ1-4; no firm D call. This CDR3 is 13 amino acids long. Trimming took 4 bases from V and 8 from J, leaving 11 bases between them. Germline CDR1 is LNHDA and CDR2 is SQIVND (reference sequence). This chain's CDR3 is CASSTNYREKLFF. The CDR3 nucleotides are TGTGCCAGTAGTACCAACTATCGGGAAAAACTGTTTTTT.

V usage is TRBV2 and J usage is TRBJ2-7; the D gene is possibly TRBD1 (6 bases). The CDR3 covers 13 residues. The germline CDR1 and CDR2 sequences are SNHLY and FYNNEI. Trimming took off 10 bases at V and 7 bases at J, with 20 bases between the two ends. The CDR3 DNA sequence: TGTGCCAACAACGGACAGCACCTAGGGGAGCAGTACTTC. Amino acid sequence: CANNGQHLGEQYF. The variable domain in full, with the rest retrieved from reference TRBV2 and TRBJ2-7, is EPEVTQTPSHQVTQMGQEVILRCVPISNHLYFYWYRQILGQKVEFLVSFYNNEISEKSEIFDDQFSVERPDGSNFTLKIRSTKLEDSAMYFCANNGQHLGEQYFGPGTRLTVT.